The T cell receptor beta chain described here comes from a study of blood T cell repertoires in COVID-19. Original analysis: Amplification of reference gene primers provided the estimated nucleated cell counts. The assay was immunoSEQ multiplex PCR, and TCRdb's table has in-frame clones only and misses some. The D gene and trimming were derived from the DNA, and the V and J assignments and clone size from that table. The sample holds 150,000 to 200,000 clones, roughly 85% seen once. The CDR3 is 13 amino acids. Germline V lookup: CDR1 DFQATT, CDR2 SNEGSKA (reference sequence). V was clipped by 3 bases and J by 3 bases, with 11 bases between them.

Specimen: peripheral blood. This TCR came from a man aged 55 to 70 with active or convalescent COVID-19. The V and J genes are TRBV20-1 and TRBJ1-2, with D possibly matching TRBD1 (5 bases). The CDR3 nucleotides read TGCAGTGCTAGTTCGGGGGACTACTATGGCTACACCTTC. Its translation: CSASSGDYYGYTF.